These T cell receptor beta chains were read from a single sample in a study of T cells expressing NK-cell markers. TCRdb reanalyzed the 5' RACE reads and collapses them to one entry per CDR3 protein, without DNA. The sample totals some 410,000 distinct CDR3 sequences; its top ten clones hold approximately 7%. Sequenced: blood T cells: a sorted CD56 or NKG2C T cell subset, CD4+ or CD8+ T cells, or bulk PBMC T cells (not recorded which). The receptors shown here come from a woman between 18 and 70 years old in good health. Both conserved end residues are part of each CDR3.

TRBV7-8	TRBJ1-5	CASSTGDLDNQPQHF
TRBV6-5	TRBJ1-2	CASSYSNQVYGYTF
TRBV6-2/TRBV6-3	TRBJ2-5	CATHPGEETQYF
TRBV12-3/TRBV12-4	TRBJ2-5	CASSFQGGSQETQYF
TRBV7-9	TRBJ2-3	CASSFDRETDTQYF
TRBV27	TRBJ2-7	CASSLSQDYEQYF
TRBV20-1	TRBJ2-2	CSARDGRDANTGELFF
TRBV19	TRBJ2-4	CASSTGAEAIQYF
TRBV4-3	TRBJ1-1	CASSQGQGWAEAFF
TRBV29-1	TRBJ2-3	CSVRDRSTDTQYF